A selection of T cell receptor beta chains follows, all from one sample in a study of cytomegalovirus exposure and HLA in healthy donors. Libraries were prepared by immunoSEQ multiplex PCR; TCRdb keeps only in-frame clonotypes and omits some of them. The data hold about 120,000 clones, with 50% to 75% observed a single time. Sequenced sample: PBMCs. These receptors were obtained from a woman aged 40 to 49 in good health and CMV-seropositive. Each CDR3 is given with its conserved first and last residue. A D gene is named only where the DNA matches it firmly. Only some rows state a clone size, as once, few, many or a class for expanded clones.

J gene | D gene | V gene | clone size | CDR3 DNA | CDR3 protein
TRBJ2-7 | TRBD2 | TRBV10-1 | . | TGCGCCAGCAGTGAACAGCGGGGCTACGAGCAGTACTTC | CASSEQRGYEQYF
TRBJ1-5 | . | TRBV27 | . | TGTGCCAGCAGCCCTACAGGATATAGCAATCAGCCCCAGCATTTT | CASSPTGYSNQPQHF
TRBJ1-1 | . | TRBV7-6 | . | TGTGCCAGCAGCTTAGGGGGGGTTGGGAACACTGAAGCTTTCTTT | CASSLGGVGNTEAFF
TRBJ2-2 | TRBD1 | TRBV18 | . | TGTGCCAGCTCACCAGACAGGGGCGCCGGGGAGCTGTTTTTT | CASSPDRGAGELFF
TRBJ1-2 | TRBD1 | TRBV28 | . | TGTGCCAGCAGTCCTGACCGGGACAGAGGTACCTATGGCTACACCTTC | CASSPDRDRGTYGYTF
TRBJ1-5 | . | TRBV19 | once | TGTGCCAGTAGTTTCACGGGGTTCGATCAGCCCCAGCATTTT | CASSFTGFDQPQHF
TRBJ1-1 | TRBD1 | TRBV5-3 | . | TGTGCCAGAAGCTTGCAGGGGGCTTGCACTGAAGCTTTCTTT | CARSLQGACTEAFF
TRBJ2-5 | TRBD1 | TRBV18 | . | TGTGCCAGCTCACCCGGAAATGACAGGGGAAAGTACTTC | CASSPGNDRGKYF
TRBJ1-5 | . | TRBV7-9 | . | TGTGCCAGCTCGTGGGGGGATCAGCCCCAGCATTTT | CASSWGDQPQHF
TRBJ2-7 | TRBD2 | TRBV19 | . | TGTGCCAGTACCGGGGGGGTCTCCTACGAGCAGTACTTC | CASTGGVSYEQYF
TRBJ2-6 | TRBD1 | TRBV9 | . | TGTGCCAGCAGCGGAGGACAGGGGCGGTCTGGGGCCAACGTCCTGACTTTC | CASSGGQGRSGANVLTF
TRBJ2-7 | . | TRBV28 | few | TGTGCCACCATTTCGGACAGATATTTGGGAGAGCAGTACTTC | CATISDRYLGEQYF
TRBJ2-2 | . | TRBV30 | . | TGTGCCTGGAGTGTAATGGTGGTCAGATCGAACACCGGGGAGCTGTTTTTT | CAWSVMVVRSNTGELFF
TRBJ2-5 | . | TRBV12-5 | . | TGTGCTAGTGGTTTGGGAAGGGGGACGGAGACCCAGTACTTC | CASGLGRGTETQYF
TRBJ1-3 | . | TRBV18 | . | TGTGCCAGCTCACCTAACAGCTCTGGAAACACCATATATTTT | CASSPNSSGNTIYF
TRBJ2-3 | . | TRBV28 | . | TGTGCCAGTAGTAGGGGGAAAGGGTACACAGATACGCAGTATTTT | CASSRGKGYTDTQYF
TRBJ2-3 | TRBD2 | TRBV14 | . | TGTGCCAGCAGCCAAGATGGCGGGGGGAACACAGATACGCAGTATTTT | CASSQDGGGNTDTQYF
TRBJ2-3 | . | TRBV5-1 | . | TGCGCCAGCAGCTTGGCCGGCAGCGGGAGCACAGATACGCAGTATTTT | CASSLAGSGSTDTQYF
TRBJ2-1 | TRBD2 | TRBV7-3 | . | TGTGCCAGCAGGGCAGCGGGAGCGCTTGAGCAGTTCTTC | CASRAAGALEQFF
TRBJ1-2 | . | TRBV28 | few | TGTGCCAGCAGTTTAAGTAGGGAGGAAGGGGGCTACACCTTC | CASSLSREEGGYTF
TRBJ2-3 | TRBD2 | TRBV5-4 | . | TGTGCCAGCAGCTTGGGGATATTACGGGGGGGCGCAGATACGCAGTATTTT | CASSLGILRGGADTQYF
TRBJ2-2 | . | TRBV28 | . | TGTGCCAGCAGTCCCCGGGTCACCGGGAACACCGGGGAGCTGTTTTTT | CASSPRVTGNTGELFF
TRBJ1-5 | . | TRBV19 | few | TGTGCCAGTAGTCCGCCCGGGCCTCACAGGCAGCCCCAGCATTTT | CASSPPGPHRQPQHF
TRBJ2-2 | . | TRBV19 | . | TGTGCCAGTAGGGCCTCTTCGGGCACCGGGGAGCTGTTTTTT | CASRASSGTGELFF
TRBJ2-5 | TRBD1 | TRBV5-5 | . | TGTGCCAGCAGCTTCACGGACAGGGAAGGAGAGACCCAGTACTTC | CASSFTDREGETQYF
TRBJ1-4 | . | TRBV6-1 | medium-sized | TGTGCCAGCAGTCGGACTGAGGAAAAACTGTTTTTT | CASSRTEEKLFF
TRBJ2-6 | TRBD1 | TRBV2 | . | TGTGCCAGCAGCCAACAGGGGGGGGCCAACGTCCTGACTTTC | CASSQQGGANVLTF
TRBJ2-7 | TRBD2 | TRBV7-9 | . | TGTGCCAGCACCATACTGGGACTAGCGTCATCGAGCTCCTACGAGCAGTACTTC | CASTILGLASSSSYEQYF
TRBJ2-7 | TRBD1 | TRBV6-1 | few | TGTGCCAGCAGTGGGAGGACAGGGGTCTTCTCCTACGAGCAGTACTTC | CASSGRTGVFSYEQYF